Given below is one T cell receptor beta chain in context. Its specificity is unknown. This sample is part of a study of metastatic and nonmetastatic thyroid tumors. Overall study: Comparison of repertoires was carried out across blood and tumor or nodule tissue from malignant and benign thyroid patients. The study's findings and limits: TCR beta diversity was reportedly significantly higher in malignant thyroid tumors than benign nodules, in blood and tumor.

Germline V lookup: CDR1 LGHDT, CDR2 YNNKEL (reference sequence). This CDR3 has 16 residues. J was trimmed by 4 bases and V by 2 bases; bases with no gene match: 8. There were no patients who had received any treatment before thyroid surgery. TCRdb reprocessed the PCR reads using MiXCR. The table lists around 2,000 clones, about a tenth of them singletons. The rearrangement uses TRBV3-1 and TRBJ2-7, with 10 bases identical to TRBD2. This TCR derives from a female donor with papillary thyroid cancer or a benign thyroid nodule (not recorded which). Some clones in this sample may be carry-over from other donors' samples. The sample taken for sequencing was tumor tissue. The CDR3 sequence: CASSQLPSGSPYEQYF. The CDR3 nucleotides read TGTGCCAGCAGCCAACTCCCTAGCGGGAGCCCATACGAGCAGTACTTC.